This T cell receptor (beta chain) is from a study of long-term antiretroviral therapy in people with HIV. An immunoSEQ assay, version v3.0, was performed at survey level. Assay: immunoSEQ multiplex PCR; the TCRdb copy retains only in-frame clones and omits some. Here the sample spans around 37,000 clones, over 75% being singletons. Findings and limits, study-wide: HIV repertoires covered narrower CDR3 length ranges than controls did. Even long-term ART left TRB diversity below transplant donor controls, despite gains. The clones with expansion before ART were dominant in the repertoire at all time points.

Germline-derived CDR1 and CDR2 are SEHNR and FQNEAQ (reference sequence). V was clipped by 4 bases and J by 8 bases, with 15 bases between them. The CDR3 runs to 14 residues. Each sample contained roughly 0.85-10 million cryopreserved PBMC, thawed before DNA extraction. With respect to this clone: Its antigen is unidentified.

The rearrangement uses TRBV7-9 and TRBJ2-1, with D possibly being TRBD1 (5 bases). The input for sequencing was unsorted PBMCs, taken about 3.4 years after starting antiretroviral therapy. This receptor was identified in a man between 18 and 35 years old with HIV. The CDR3 DNA follows: TGTGCCAGCAGCTCAAACAATCAGGGCTATGAGCAGTTCTTC. This gives the protein CASSSNNQGYEQFF.